This T cell receptor (beta chain) was identified in a study of blood T cell repertoires in COVID-19. The CDR3 loop spans 15 amino acids. Germline V lookup: CDR1 SGHAT, CDR2 FQNNGV. Losses at the gene ends were 5 bases for V and 3 bases for J; bases not matched to a gene: 10. Original processing notes: Amplification with reference gene primers provided the estimates of nucleated cell counts. Data came from immunoSEQ multiplex PCR; TCRdb stores just in-frame clones and leaves some out. V, J and clone size reflect that table, while D and trimming were determined from the DNA. The repertoire holds over 250,000 clones, approximately 93% seen once, with 2.2% in the top ten.

The chain employs TRBV11-2 and TRBJ2-7, with TRBD2 matching over 7 bases. The sequencing input was peripheral blood. This receptor was identified in a woman younger than 45 with COVID-19, enrolled during active disease. The DNA of the CDR3 is TGTGCCAGCAGCCCCACGGGACTATACCTCTACGAGCAGTACTTC. Protein: CASSPTGLYLYEQYF. Combining the CDR3 with reference TRBV11-2 and TRBJ2-7 gives the whole variable domain EAGVAQSPRYKIIEKRQSVAFWCNPISGHATLYWYQQILGQGPKLLIQFQNNGVVDDSQLPKDRFSAERLKGVDSTLKIQPAKLEDSAVYLCASSPTGLYLYEQYFGPGTRLTVT.